A selection of T cell receptor beta chains follows, all from one sample in a study of technical replicates of blood from a few donors. Here immunoSEQ multiplex PCR was the method, and the copy in TCRdb shows in-frame clones only, minus some. The sample lists 60,000 to 65,000 clones, 75% to 90% seen once, with over 4.5% in the top ten. The sample was PBMCs. All receptors derive from a human donor in good health. Some clones in this sample may be carry-over from other donors' samples. Both conserved end residues are part of each CDR3. The order of the fields is clone size, J gene, V gene, D gene, CDR3 DNA, CDR3 protein. D genes are given only for firm matches. Expanded clones are given a class, and other clones once, few, many or no size at all.

NA,TRBJ2-6,TRBV6-1,TRBD2,TGTGCCAGCAGTGGGGGGGGCTCTGGGGCCAACGTCCTGACTTTC,CASSGGGSGANVLTF
NA,TRBJ2-1,TRBV2,NA,TGTGCCAGCAGCTACGCCGGGAATGAGCAGTTCTTC,CASSYAGNEQFF
NA,TRBJ2-7,TRBV30,NA,TGTGCCTGGGATAGCGGCTATTTATACGAGCAGTACTTC,CAWDSGYLYEQYF
NA,TRBJ1-6,TRBV15,NA,TGTGCCACCAGCAGAAGACTGGATAATTCACCCCTCCACTTT,CATSRRLDNSPLHF
NA,TRBJ2-2,TRBV9,TRBD2,TGTGCCAGCAGCGGAGGGACTAGCGGGTCGAACACCGGGGAGCTGTTTTTT,CASSGGTSGSNTGELFF
NA,TRBJ2-2,TRBV7-3,TRBD2,TGTGCCAGCAGCCCCCCTAGCGGGGGCGGTCCCGGGGAGCTGTTTTTT,CASSPPSGGGPGELFF
NA,TRBJ2-7,TRBV11-2,NA,TGTGCCAGCAGCCTAGGTTCCCAATCATGGTACTTC,CASSLGSQSWYF
NA,TRBJ1-2,TRBV6-6,TRBD1,TGTGCCAGCAGTTATGGGACAGGGGTGGGCTACACCTTC,CASSYGTGVGYTF
NA,TRBJ2-1,TRBV7-8,NA,TGTGCCAGCAGCCCGTTGCCGGGGATTGACTACAATGAGCAGTTCTTC,CASSPLPGIDYNEQFF
NA,TRBJ1-1,TRBV7-2,TRBD1,TGTGCCAGCAGCCTACAGGGGGGGAACACTGAAGCTTTCTTT,CASSLQGGNTEAFF
NA,TRBJ1-1,TRBV7-2,NA,TGTGCCAGCAGCTTAGGAGGGAACATGAACACTGAAGCTTTCTTT,CASSLGGNMNTEAFF
few,TRBJ1-1,TRBV6-5,TRBD1,TGTGCCAGCAGTTATGTGGGACAGGGCATGAACACTGAAGCTTTCTTT,CASSYVGQGMNTEAFF
NA,TRBJ1-1,TRBV5-6,TRBD1,TGTGCCAGCAGCCCAGGGGGATTGAAGACTGAAGCTTTCTTT,CASSPGGLKTEAFF
NA,TRBJ2-1,TRBV29-1,NA,TGCAGCGTTGGGGGGGTCGAGCAGTTCTTC,CSVGGVEQFF
NA,TRBJ2-3,TRBV5-6,TRBD2,TGTGCCAGCAACCTGGCTTTTAGCGGGGGCTTCACAGATACGCAGTATTTT,CASNLAFSGGFTDTQYF
NA,TRBJ2-1,TRBV10-3,NA,TGTGCCATCAGCAAGGACTTAACCGACAATGAGCAGTTCTTC,CAISKDLTDNEQFF